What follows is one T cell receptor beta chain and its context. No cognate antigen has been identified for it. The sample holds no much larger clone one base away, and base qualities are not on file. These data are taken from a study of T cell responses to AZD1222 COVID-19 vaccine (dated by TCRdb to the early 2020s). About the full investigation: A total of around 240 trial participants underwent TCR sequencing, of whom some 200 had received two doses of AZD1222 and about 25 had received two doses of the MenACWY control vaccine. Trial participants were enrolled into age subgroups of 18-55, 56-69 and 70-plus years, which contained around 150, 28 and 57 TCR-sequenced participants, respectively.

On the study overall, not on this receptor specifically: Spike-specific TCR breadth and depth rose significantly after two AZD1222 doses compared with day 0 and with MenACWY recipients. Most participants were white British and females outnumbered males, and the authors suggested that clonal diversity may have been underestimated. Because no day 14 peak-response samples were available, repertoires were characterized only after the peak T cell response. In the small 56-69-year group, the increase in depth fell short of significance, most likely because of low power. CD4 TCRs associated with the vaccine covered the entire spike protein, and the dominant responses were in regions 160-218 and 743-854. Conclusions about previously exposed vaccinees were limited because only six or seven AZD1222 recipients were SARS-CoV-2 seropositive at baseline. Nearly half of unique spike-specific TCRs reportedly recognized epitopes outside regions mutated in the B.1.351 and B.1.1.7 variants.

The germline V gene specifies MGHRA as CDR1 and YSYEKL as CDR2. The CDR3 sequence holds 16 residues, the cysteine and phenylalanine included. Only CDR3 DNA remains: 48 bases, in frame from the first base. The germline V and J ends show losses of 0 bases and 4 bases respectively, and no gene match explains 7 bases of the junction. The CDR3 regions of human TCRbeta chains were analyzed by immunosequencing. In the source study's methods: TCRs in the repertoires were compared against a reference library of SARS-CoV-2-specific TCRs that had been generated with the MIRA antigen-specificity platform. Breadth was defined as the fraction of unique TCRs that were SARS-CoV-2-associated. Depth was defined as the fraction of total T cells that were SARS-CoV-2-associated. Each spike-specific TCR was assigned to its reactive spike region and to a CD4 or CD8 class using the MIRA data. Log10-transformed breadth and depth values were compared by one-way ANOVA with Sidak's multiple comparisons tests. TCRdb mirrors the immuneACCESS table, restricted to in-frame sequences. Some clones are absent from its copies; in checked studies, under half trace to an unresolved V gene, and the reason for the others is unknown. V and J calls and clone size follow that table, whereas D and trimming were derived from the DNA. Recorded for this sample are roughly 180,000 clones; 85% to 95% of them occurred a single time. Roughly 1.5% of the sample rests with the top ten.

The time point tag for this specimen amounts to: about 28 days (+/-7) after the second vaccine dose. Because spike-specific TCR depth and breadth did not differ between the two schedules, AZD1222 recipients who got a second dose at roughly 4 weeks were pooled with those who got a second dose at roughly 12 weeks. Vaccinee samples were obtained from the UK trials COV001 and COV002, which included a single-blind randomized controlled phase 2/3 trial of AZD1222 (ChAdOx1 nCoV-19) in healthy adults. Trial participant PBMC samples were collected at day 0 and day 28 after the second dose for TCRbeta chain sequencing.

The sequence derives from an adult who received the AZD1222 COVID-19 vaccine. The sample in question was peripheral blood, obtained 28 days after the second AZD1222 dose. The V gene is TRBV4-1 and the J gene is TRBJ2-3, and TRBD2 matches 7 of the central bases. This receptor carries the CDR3 CASSQDRAGVPDTQYF. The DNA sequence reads TGCGCCAGCAGCCAAGACCGGGCGGGAGTCCCAGATACGCAGTATTTT.